The 23 T cell receptor beta chains reported below all come from one sample, sequenced in a study of blood T cell repertoires in COVID-19. Using immunoSEQ multiplex PCR, the repertoire was profiled, and TCRdb retains in-frame clones only, with some absent. The sample has about 340,000 clones, around 88% seen once. The sample taken for sequencing was peripheral blood. Receptor source: a man aged 25 to 45 with active or convalescent COVID-19.

The chain links TRBV5-5 to TRBJ2-3; TRBD2 matches at 7 bases. The CDR3 has 20 residues. After removal of 4 bases from V and 5 bases from J, the junction contained 25 bases not matched to a gene. Germline CDR1 SGHKS, CDR2 YYEKEE (reference sequence). The CDR3 DNA follows: TGTGCCAGCAGCCTTAGGGGTACCCCCCGGGCTAGCGGAAGGGGAGATACGCAGTATTTT. Its protein is CASSLRGTPRASGRGDTQYF.

The chain is built from TRBV11-2 and TRBJ2-2; D possibly corresponds to TRBD2 (6 bases). With 1 base removed from V and 1 base from J, the gap between germline ends came to 13 bases. The germline CDR1 and CDR2 sequences are SGHAT and FQNNGV. The CDR3 length is 17 residues. The CDR3 region has the DNA TGTGCCAGCAGCTTAGGCCCCGGGAGAGAGAACACCGGGGAGCTGTTTTTT. Amino acid sequence: CASSLGPGRENTGELFF. Variable domain in full (rest from reference TRBV11-2 and TRBJ2-2): EAGVAQSPRYKIIEKRQSVAFWCNPISGHATLYWYQQILGQGPKLLIQFQNNGVVDDSQLPKDRFSAERLKGVDSTLKIQPAKLEDSAVYLCASSLGPGRENTGELFFGEGSRLTVL.

This clone has a handful of counts. The chain carries TRBV6-1 and TRBJ1-4; D is unclear. V lost 2 bases and J 5 bases, leaving 18 bases between the germline ends. This CDR3 has 17 amino acids. The V gene's germline CDR1 is MNHNS and CDR2 SASEGT. CDR3 DNA: TGTGCCAGCAGTGAATTAGGAGGTTACTTGGGGAATGAAAAACTGTTTTTT. Translated, it gives CASSELGGYLGNEKLFF.

The genes are TRBV5-1 and TRBJ1-1; the match to TRBD1 covers 11 bases. V trimming: 0 bases; J trimming: 2 bases; junction bases outside the gene matches: 3. The CDR3 contains 16 residues. Germline V gives CDR1 SGHRS, CDR2 YFSETQ. CDR3 DNA: TGCGCCAGCAGCTTGGCCGGGACAGGGGGAAACACTGAAGCTTTCTTT. Translating it yields CASSLAGTGGNTEAFF.

The rearrangement joins TRBV14 to TRBJ2-2, with 10 bases fitting TRBD1. In germline, CDR1 is SGHDN, CDR2 FVKESK. J lost 3 bases, V lost 3 bases, and 7 bases had no gene match. The CDR3 loop spans 17 amino acids. This CDR3 is CASSQTGGLSYTGELFF. The CDR3 DNA reads as TGTGCCAGCAGCCAGACAGGGGGCCTCTCTTACACCGGGGAGCTGTTTTTT.

The CDR3 region is CASSPLRNSPLHF. DNA of the CDR3: TGTGCCAGCAGCCCCCTACGGAATTCACCCCTCCACTTT. The chain joins TRBV7-8 to TRBJ1-6, with unresolved D. With 5 bases removed from V and 7 bases from J, the gap between germline ends came to 9 bases. The CDR3 is 13 amino acids. Germline CDR1 SGHVS, CDR2 FQNEAQ. The complete variable domain, with remaining parts taken from reference TRBV7-8 and TRBJ1-6, reads GAGVSQSPRYKVAKRGQDVALRCDPISGHVSLFWYQQALGQGPEFLTYFQNEAQLDKSGLPSDRFFAERPEGSVSTLKIQRTQQEDSAVYLCASSPLRNSPLHFGNGTRLTVT.

The chain combines TRBV3-1 (or the pseudogene TRBV3-2) with TRBJ1-3; D possibly corresponds to TRBD1 (5 bases). Trimming pared 1 base from V and 3 bases from J, leaving 13 bases between. The germline gives CDR1 LGHDT, CDR2 YNNKEL (reference sequence). The CDR3 extends over 16 amino acids. CDR3 DNA sequence: TGTGCCAGCAGCCAAGTCCAGGGCAGGGATGGAAACACCATATATTTT. This gives the protein CASSQVQGRDGNTIYF.

The chain uses TRBV11-1 and TRBJ1-2; a possible D gene is TRBD1 (6 bases). Per germline, CDR1 SGHAT and CDR2 FQDESV (reference sequence). Trimming left V 4 bases short and J 6 bases short, with 12 bases between. The CDR3 contains 13 residues. The CDR3 here is CASSYPTGHGYTF. The CDR3 bases are TGTGCCAGCAGCTACCCTACAGGGCATGGCTACACCTTC.

The CDR3 loop is CASSLDTNTEAFF. DNA of the CDR3: TGCGCCAGCAGCTTGGATACAAACACTGAAGCTTTCTTT. The V and J genes are TRBV5-1 and TRBJ1-1; D remains unclear. Germline V gene sequence: CDR1 SGHRS, CDR2 YFSETQ. The CDR3 consists of 13 residues. V lost 0 bases to trimming and J lost 2 bases, with 5 bases between them.

This clone was seen just once. This chain uses TRBV7-9 with TRBJ1-6, with TRBD1 matching 7 bases. Germline V CDR1 and CDR2: SEHNR, FQNEAQ (reference sequence). V was pared by 5 bases and J by 9 bases, with 4 bases of the junction left unmatched. The CDR3 spans 13 residues. CDR3 residues: CASSRDRVSPLHF. Here the CDR3 DNA reads TGTGCCAGCAGCCGCGACAGGGTTTCACCCCTCCACTTT.

Concerning this clone: Other DNA sequences of this sample code for an identical CDR3. V gene TRBV12-3 or TRBV12-4 combines with J gene TRBJ2-7; D might be TRBD1 (5 bases). The CDR3 length is 13 residues. V lost 1 base to trimming and J lost 5 bases, with 9 bases between them. The CDR3 nucleotides are TGTGCCAGCAGTTTAGGACAGAATAACGAGCAGTACTTC. Translation gives CASSLGQNNEQYF.

Written as DNA, the CDR3 is TGTGCCAGCAGTTTTGAGGGGGAGAGGGGCTACACCTTC. This encodes CASSFEGERGYTF. The chain combines TRBV12-3 or TRBV12-4 with TRBJ1-2; tentatively, D is TRBD1 (6 bases). The CDR3 totals 13 residues. Trimming took 3 bases from V and 8 from J, leaving 13 bases between them.

J is TRBJ1-6 and V is TRBV5-1; 8 bases align to TRBD1. Per the germline V gene, CDR1 is SGHRS and CDR2 is YFSETQ. V was pared by 4 bases and J by 9 bases, with 12 bases of the junction left unmatched. The CDR3 consists of 16 residues. CDR3 region: CASSAEGQGASSPLHF. The DNA of the CDR3 is TGCGCCAGCAGCGCGGAGGGGCAGGGGGCGAGTTCACCCCTCCACTTT.

Only one count was recorded for this clone. The rearrangement links TRBV4-1 to TRBJ2-1; D might be TRBD2 (5 bases). The CDR3 loop spans 17 amino acids. Germline lookup yields CDR1 MGHRA and CDR2 YSYEKL. The V end lost 2 bases, the J end lost 2 bases, and 16 bases lay between the germline ends. The CDR3 DNA sequence: TGCGCCAGCAGCCAAAGGAGGCCACTTGGGGCCTACAATGAGCAGTTCTTC. Its protein is CASSQRRPLGAYNEQFF.

The CDR3 DNA sequence: TGTGCCAGCAGTTACGGACTCACTTCCTACGAGCAGTACTTC. Residues: CASSYGLTSYEQYF. This rearrangement joins TRBV27 to TRBJ2-7, with a tentative D call TRBD2 (5 bases). The CDR3 length is 14 residues. The ends were cut back, 4 bases at V and 1 base at J, with 11 bases in the middle. CDR1 is MNHEY, CDR2 SMNVEV, per germline (reference sequence).

CDR3 in DNA: TGTGCCAGTAGTAACTGGGGGCCCATTGGGGCCAACGTCCTGACTTTC. Translation gives CASSNWGPIGANVLTF. The chain couples TRBV19 to TRBJ2-6; perhaps TRBD1 as D (6 bases). CDR1 is LNHDA, CDR2 SQIVND, per germline (reference sequence). This CDR3 is built from 16 residues. Trimming left V 4 bases short and J 3 bases short, with 13 bases between.

The CDR3 sequence: CASSPDRLAGRRETQYF. CDR3 DNA sequence: TGTGCCAGCAGCCCGGATCGACTAGCGGGAAGACGGGAGACCCAGTACTTC. The chain has TRBV7-2 and TRBJ2-5; TRBD2 agrees at 11 bases. The CDR3 has 17 residues. The germline V gene has CDR1 SGHTA and CDR2 FQGNSA. V dropped 5 bases and J dropped 5; count of bases not matched to a gene: 13. Together with reference TRBV7-2 and TRBJ2-5, the CDR3 gives the full variable domain: GAGVSQSPSNKVTEKGKDVELRCDPISGHTALYWYRQSLGQGLEFLIYFQGNSAPDKSGLPSDRFSAERTGGSVSTLTIQRTQQEDSAVYLCASSPDRLAGRRETQYFGPGTRLLVL.

The rearrangement uses TRBV7-2 and TRBJ1-4; 9 bases fit TRBD1. The CDR3 runs to 15 residues. Germline values: CDR1 SGHTA, CDR2 FQGNSA. With V trimmed by 5 bases and J by 7 bases, 8 bases remained unmatched. Written as DNA, the CDR3 is TGTGCCAGCAGCGCGGACAGGGGAAGGGGTGAAAAACTGTTTTTT. This translates into CASSADRGRGEKLFF.

The count of this clone is one. The chain couples TRBV14 to TRBJ2-5; 11 bases fit TRBD2. This CDR3 spans 16 amino acids. The germline gives CDR1 SGHDN, CDR2 FVKESK. Unmatched junction bases numbered 6, after V lost 4 bases and J lost 2 bases. For the CDR3, the DNA is TGTGCCAGCAGCCGGATAGCTAGCGGGGGGCAAGAGACCCAGTACTTC. Translation gives CASSRIASGGQETQYF.

This chain uses TRBV29-1 with TRBJ1-1, with D possibly TRBD1 on 5 matching bases. The CDR3 runs 13 residues. Germline V gives CDR1 SQVTM, CDR2 ANQGSEA. The chain's CDR3 is CSVIGAMNTEAFF. The CDR3 DNA reads TGCAGTGTTATAGGGGCCATGAACACTGAAGCTTTCTTT.

The chain links TRBV5-1 to TRBJ2-1; 9 bases agree with TRBD1. With V trimmed by 0 bases and J by 6 bases, 13 bases remained unmatched. This CDR3 has 18 residues. Germline V lookup: CDR1 SGHRS, CDR2 YFSETQ. The DNA of the CDR3 is TGCGCCAGCAGCTTGGGGGATACCGCCGGGACAGGGTCCAATGAGCAGTTCTTC. This sequence encodes CASSLGDTAGTGSNEQFF.

This sequence joins TRBV5-4 and TRBJ2-1; D uncertain. CDR3 length: 14 amino acids. Per germline, CDR1 SGHNT and CDR2 YYREEE (reference sequence). With 0 bases removed from V and 7 bases from J, the gap between germline ends came to 11 bases. In DNA, the CDR3 is TGTGCCAGCAGCTTGGGTTGGCCTGTTAATGAGCAGTTCTTC. It encodes CASSLGWPVNEQFF. The full variable domain, in which reference TRBV5-4 and TRBJ2-1 provide the parts outside the CDR3, is ETGVTQSPTHLIKTRGQQVTLRCSSQSGHNTVSWYQQALGQGPQFIFQYYREEENGRGNFPPRFSGLQFPNYSSELNVNALELDDSALYLCASSLGWPVNEQFFGPGTRLTVL.

This chain links TRBV28 with TRBJ1-6; D may be TRBD1 (6 bases). The V end was cut by 8 bases, the J end by 5 bases, with 10 bases between. The germline V gene has CDR1 MDHEN and CDR2 SYDVKM. The CDR3 runs 13 residues. The CDR3 reads CASRDIDNSPLHF. DNA of the CDR3: TGTGCCAGCCGGGACATTGATAATTCACCCCTCCACTTT.